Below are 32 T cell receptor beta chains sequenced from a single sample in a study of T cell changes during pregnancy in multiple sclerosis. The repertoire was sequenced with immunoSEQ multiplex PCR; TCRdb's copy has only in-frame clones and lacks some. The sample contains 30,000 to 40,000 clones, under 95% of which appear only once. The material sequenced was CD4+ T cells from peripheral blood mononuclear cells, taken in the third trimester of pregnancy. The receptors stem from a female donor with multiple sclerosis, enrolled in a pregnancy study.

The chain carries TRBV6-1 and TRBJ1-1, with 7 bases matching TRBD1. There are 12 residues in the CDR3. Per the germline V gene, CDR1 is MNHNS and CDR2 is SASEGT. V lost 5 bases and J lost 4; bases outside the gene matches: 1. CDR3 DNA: TGTGCCAGCAGTCGACAGGGCACTGAAGCTTTCTTT. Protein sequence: CASSRQGTEAFF.

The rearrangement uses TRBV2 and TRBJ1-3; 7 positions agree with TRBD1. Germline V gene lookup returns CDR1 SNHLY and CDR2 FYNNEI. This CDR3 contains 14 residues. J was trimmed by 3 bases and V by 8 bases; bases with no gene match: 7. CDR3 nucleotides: TGTGCCAGCTTGGGACAGATAAATGGAAACACCATATATTTT. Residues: CASLGQINGNTIYF. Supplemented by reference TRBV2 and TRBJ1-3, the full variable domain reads EPEVTQTPSHQVTQMGQEVILRCVPISNHLYFYWYRQILGQKVEFLVSFYNNEISEKSEIFDDQFSVERPDGSNFTLKIRSTKLEDSAMYFCASLGQINGNTIYFGEGSWLTVV.

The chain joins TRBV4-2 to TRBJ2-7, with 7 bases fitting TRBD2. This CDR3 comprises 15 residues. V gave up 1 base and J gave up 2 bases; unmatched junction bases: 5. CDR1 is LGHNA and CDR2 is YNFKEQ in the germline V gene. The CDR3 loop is CASSQVVGGPYEQYF. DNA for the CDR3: TGTGCCAGCAGCCAAGTGGTGGGAGGGCCCTACGAGCAGTACTTC.

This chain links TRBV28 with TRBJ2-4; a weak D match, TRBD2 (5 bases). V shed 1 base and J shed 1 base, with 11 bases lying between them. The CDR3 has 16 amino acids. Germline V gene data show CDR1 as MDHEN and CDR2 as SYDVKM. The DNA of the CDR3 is TGTGCCAGCAGTTTATCCCCGAGGGCGGCCAAAAACATTCAGTACTTC. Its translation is CASSLSPRAAKNIQYF.

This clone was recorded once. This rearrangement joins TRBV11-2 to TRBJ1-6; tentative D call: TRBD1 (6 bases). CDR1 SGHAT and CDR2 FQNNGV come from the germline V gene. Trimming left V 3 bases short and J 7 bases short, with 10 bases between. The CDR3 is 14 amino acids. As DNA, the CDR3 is TGTGCCAGCAGCTTCACAGGGCAAAATTCACCCCTCCACTTT. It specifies CASSFTGQNSPLHF.

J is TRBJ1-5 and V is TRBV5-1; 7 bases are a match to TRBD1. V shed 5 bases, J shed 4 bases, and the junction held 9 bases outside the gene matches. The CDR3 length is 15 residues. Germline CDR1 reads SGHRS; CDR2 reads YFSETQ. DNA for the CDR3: TGCGCCAGCAGGCGACACCGGGACAGTAATCAGCCCCAGCATTTT. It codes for CASRRHRDSNQPQHF.

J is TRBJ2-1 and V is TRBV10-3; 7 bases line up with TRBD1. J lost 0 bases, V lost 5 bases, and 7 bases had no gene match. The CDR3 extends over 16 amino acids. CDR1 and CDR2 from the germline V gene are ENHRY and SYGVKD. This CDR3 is CAISLTGKSSYNEQFF. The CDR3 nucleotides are TGTGCCATCAGTTTGACAGGGAAGAGCTCCTACAATGAGCAGTTCTTC.

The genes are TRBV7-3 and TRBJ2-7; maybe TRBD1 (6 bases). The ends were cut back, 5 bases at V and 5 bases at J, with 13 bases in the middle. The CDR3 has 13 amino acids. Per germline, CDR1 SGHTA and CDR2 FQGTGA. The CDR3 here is CASSRSRGHEQYF. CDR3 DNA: TGTGCCAGCAGCCGAAGCAGGGGTCACGAGCAGTACTTC.

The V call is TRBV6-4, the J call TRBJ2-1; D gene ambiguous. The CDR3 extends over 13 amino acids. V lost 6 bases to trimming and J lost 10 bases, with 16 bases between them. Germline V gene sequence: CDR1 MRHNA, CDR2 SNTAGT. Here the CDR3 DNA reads TGTGCCAGCAGCCTAGAGGCGGCTGACGAGCAGTTCTTC. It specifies CASSLEAADEQFF.

The CDR3 region has the DNA TGTGCCAGCAGCGCCTCCGGGACTCCGTCCTACGAGCAGTACTTC. Translated: CASSASGTPSYEQYF. This chain uses TRBV7-3 with TRBJ2-7; D is possibly TRBD2 (6 bases). The germline V and J ends were trimmed by 5 bases and 1 base, with 15 bases remaining between them. The CDR3 extends over 15 amino acids. Looked up from germline, CDR1 is SGHTA and CDR2 is FQGTGA.

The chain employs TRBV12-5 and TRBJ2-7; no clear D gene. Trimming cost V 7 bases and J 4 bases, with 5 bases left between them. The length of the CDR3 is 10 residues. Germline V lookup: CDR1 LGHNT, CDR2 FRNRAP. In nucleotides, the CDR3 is TGTGCTAGTGCCCGGTACGAGCAGTACTTC. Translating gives CASARYEQYF.

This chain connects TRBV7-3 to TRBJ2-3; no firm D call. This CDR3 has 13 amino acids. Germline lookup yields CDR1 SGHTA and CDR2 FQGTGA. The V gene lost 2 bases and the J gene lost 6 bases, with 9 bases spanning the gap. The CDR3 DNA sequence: TGTGCCAGCAGCTTAGGCTGGGCGGATACGCAGTATTTT. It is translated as CASSLGWADTQYF.

The CDR3 region is CASGGDGGGVYEQYF. The CDR3 nucleotides read TGCGCCAGCGGGGGAGACGGAGGGGGGGTCTACGAGCAGTACTTC. J is TRBJ2-7 and V is TRBV5-1; D possibly corresponds to TRBD2 (7 bases). The germline gives CDR1 SGHRS, CDR2 YFSETQ. CDR3 size: 15 residues. Deletions cut 7 bases from V and 3 bases from J, with 20 bases between.

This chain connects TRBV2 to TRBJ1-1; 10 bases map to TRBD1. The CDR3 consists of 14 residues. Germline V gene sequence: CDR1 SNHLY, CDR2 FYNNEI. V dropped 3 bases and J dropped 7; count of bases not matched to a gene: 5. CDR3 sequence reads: CASSDRDRGFEAFF. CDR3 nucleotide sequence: TGTGCCAGCAGTGACCGGGACAGGGGATTTGAAGCTTTCTTT.

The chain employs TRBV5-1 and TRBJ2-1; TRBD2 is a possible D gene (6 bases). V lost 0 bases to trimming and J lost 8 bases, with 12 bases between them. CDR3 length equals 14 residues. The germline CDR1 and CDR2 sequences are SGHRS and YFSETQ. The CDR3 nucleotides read TGCGCCAGCAGCTTGGAGCGGGTGATTGATGAGCAGTTCTTC. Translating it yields CASSLERVIDEQFF.

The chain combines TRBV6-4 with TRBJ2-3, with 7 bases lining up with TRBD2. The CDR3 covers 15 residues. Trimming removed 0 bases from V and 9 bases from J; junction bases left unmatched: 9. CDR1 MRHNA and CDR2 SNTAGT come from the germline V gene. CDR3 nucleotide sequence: TGTGCCAGCAGTGACTCGAGTCTAGCGGTAGAGACGCAGTATTTT. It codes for CASSDSSLAVETQYF.

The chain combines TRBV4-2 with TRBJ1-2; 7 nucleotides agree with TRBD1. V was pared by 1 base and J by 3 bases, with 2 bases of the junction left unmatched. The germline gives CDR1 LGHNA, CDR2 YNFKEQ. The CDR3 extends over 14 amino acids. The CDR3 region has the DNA TGTGCCAGCAGCCAAGGAACAGGGGACTATGGCTACACCTTC. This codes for CASSQGTGDYGYTF.

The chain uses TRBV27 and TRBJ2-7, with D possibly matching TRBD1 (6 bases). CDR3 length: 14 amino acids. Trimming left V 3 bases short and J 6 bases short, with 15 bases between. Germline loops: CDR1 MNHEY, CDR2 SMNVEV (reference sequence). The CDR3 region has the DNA TGTGCCAGCAGTTTGACAGGTTACCGGGGCGAGCAGTACTTC. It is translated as CASSLTGYRGEQYF.

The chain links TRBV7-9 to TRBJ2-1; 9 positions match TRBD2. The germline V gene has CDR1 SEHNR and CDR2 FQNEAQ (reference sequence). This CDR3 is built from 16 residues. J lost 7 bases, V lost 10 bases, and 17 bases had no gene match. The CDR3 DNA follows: TGTGCCATTCCGCGGCCCGGGACTAGCACAGGAAATGAGCAGTTCTTC. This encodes CAIPRPGTSTGNEQFF.

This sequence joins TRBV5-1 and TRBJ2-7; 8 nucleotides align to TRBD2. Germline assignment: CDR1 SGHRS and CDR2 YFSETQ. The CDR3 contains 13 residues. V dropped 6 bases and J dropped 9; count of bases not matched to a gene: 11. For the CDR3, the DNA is TGCGCCAGCAACCCCGAAGCGGGGGCGGGGCAGTACTTC. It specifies CASNPEAGAGQYF.

The CDR3 DNA is TGTGCCAGCAGTTCCCCTGGGAGGGGCGAGCAGTACTTC. Translated: CASSSPGRGEQYF. The chain has TRBV6-5 and TRBJ2-7, with TRBD2 matching over 7 bases. This CDR3 is built from 13 residues. Germline-derived CDR1 and CDR2 are MNHEY and SVGAGI. Trimming at V came to 4 bases and at J to 6 bases, leaving 6 bases not matched to a gene.

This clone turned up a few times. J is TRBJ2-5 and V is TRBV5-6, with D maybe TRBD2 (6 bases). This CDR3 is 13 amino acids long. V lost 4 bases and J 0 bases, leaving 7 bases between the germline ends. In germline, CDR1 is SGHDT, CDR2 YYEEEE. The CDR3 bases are TGTGCCAGCAGCCCGGGGGACCAAGAGACCCAGTACTTC. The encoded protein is CASSPGDQETQYF.

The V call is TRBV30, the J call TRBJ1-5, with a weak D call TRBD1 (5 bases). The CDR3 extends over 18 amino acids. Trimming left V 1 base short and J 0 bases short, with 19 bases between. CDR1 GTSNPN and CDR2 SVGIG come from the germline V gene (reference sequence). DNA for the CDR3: TGTGCCTGGAGTGCCGGGGGGGGGTGGCTCTATAGCAATCAGCCCCAGCATTTT. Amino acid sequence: CAWSAGGGWLYSNQPQHF.

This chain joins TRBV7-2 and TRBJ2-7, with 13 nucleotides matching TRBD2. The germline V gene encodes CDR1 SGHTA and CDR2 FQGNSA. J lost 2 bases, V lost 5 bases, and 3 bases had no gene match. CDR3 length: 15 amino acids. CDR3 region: CASSEGLAGAYEQYF. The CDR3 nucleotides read TGTGCCAGCAGCGAAGGACTAGCGGGAGCCTACGAGCAGTACTTC.

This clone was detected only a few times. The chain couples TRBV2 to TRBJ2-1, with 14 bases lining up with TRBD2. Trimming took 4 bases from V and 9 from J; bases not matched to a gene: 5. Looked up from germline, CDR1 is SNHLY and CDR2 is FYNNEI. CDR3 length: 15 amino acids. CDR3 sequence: CASSVTSGRVGEQFF. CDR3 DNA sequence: TGTGCCAGCAGTGTGACTAGCGGGAGGGTTGGTGAGCAGTTCTTC. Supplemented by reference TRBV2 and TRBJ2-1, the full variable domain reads EPEVTQTPSHQVTQMGQEVILRCVPISNHLYFYWYRQILGQKVEFLVSFYNNEISEKSEIFDDQFSVERPDGSNFTLKIRSTKLEDSAMYFCASSVTSGRVGEQFFGPGTRLTVL.

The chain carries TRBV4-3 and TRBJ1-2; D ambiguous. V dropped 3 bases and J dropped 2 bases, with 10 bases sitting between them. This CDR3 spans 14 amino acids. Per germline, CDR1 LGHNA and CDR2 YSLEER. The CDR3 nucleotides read TGCGCCAGCAGCCAGGGCAGAACGAACTATGGCTACACCTTC. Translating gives CASSQGRTNYGYTF.

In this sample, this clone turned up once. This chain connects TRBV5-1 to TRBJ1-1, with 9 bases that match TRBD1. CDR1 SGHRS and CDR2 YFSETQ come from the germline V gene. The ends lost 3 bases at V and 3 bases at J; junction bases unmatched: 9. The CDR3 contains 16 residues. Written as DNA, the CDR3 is TGCGCCAGCAGCTGGGGGGGGACAGGGTCTTACACTGAAGCTTTCTTT. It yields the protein CASSWGGTGSYTEAFF.

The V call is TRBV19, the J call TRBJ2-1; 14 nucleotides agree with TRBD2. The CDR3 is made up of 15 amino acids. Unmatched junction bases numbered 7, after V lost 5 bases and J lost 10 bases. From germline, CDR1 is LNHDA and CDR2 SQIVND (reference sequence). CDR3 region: CASSPGLAGVREQFF. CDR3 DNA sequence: TGTGCCAGTAGTCCGGGACTAGCGGGAGTCCGCGAGCAGTTCTTC.

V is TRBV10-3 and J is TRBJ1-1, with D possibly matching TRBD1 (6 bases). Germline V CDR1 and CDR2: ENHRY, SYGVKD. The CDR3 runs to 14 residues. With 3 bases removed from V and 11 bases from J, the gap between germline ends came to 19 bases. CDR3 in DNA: TGTGCCATCAGTGACTTCCGGGACAAACGGTCGGCTTTCTTT. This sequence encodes CAISDFRDKRSAFF.

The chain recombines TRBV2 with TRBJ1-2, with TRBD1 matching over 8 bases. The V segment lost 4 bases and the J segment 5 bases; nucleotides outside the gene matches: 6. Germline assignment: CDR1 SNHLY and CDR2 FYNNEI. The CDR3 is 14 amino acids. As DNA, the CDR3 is TGTGCCAGCAGTGCGACAGGGGAGGGATATGGCTACACCTTC. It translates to CASSATGEGYGYTF.

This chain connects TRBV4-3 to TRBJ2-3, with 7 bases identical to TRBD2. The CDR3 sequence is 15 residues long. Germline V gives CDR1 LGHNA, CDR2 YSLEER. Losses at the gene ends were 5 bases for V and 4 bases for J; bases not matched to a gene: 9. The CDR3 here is CASSAKRDGPDTQYF. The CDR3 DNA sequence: TGCGCCAGCAGCGCTAAGCGGGACGGGCCAGATACGCAGTATTTT.

Here the CDR3 reads CASSPTGAGDGTDTQYF. The DNA of the CDR3 is TGTGCCAGCTCACCAACCGGGGCGGGAGATGGGACAGATACGCAGTATTTT. This sequence joins TRBV18 and TRBJ2-3, with 7 bases aligning to TRBD2. CDR1 is KGHSH, CDR2 LQKENI, per germline. The trim removed 2 bases at V and 3 bases at J, leaving 11 bases unmatched. The CDR3 runs to 17 residues.